This record looks at one TCR beta chain sequence and its context. There are a few counts of this clonotype. The antigen it binds to is not known. Per-nucleotide qualities are absent, and no much larger clonotype sits a single base away. From the cysteine up to the phenylalanine, the CDR3 has a length of 14 residues. The sequence is cut down to CDR3 DNA, 42 bases in frame from base 1. Clipping removes 4 bases from V and 6 bases from J, with 5 as the unmatched junction base count. Per the germline V gene, SGHRS is the CDR1 and YFSETQ is the CDR2. The source of the sample is a study of CD8 T cells in ankylosing spondylitis (dated by TCRdb to the late 2010s). Study-wide context: The study set out to find disease-linked TCR variants by profiling T cell receptor beta repertoires in ankylosing spondylitis patients and healthy donors. In total, the full study cohort was made up of over a hundred healthy donors and approximately 24 ankylosing spondylitis patients. Samples of peripheral blood were taken, and for ankylosing spondylitis patients, synovial fluid was collected as well.

Sequenced on an Illumina HiSeq 2500. Quantitative 5'-RACE with molecular barcodes was the method used to prepare the TCR beta libraries. Per the original workflow: Disease-linked TCR variants were identified with a new computational method built on a probabilistic model of VDJ rearrangement. TCRdb reprocessing: public reads trimmed at Q25 with fastp, clones called with MiXCR, in-frame beta chains kept. Identical CDR3 protein sequences are pooled into one entry, listed with their most common genes and DNA. TCRdb assigned the V and J calls; the authors' analysis was not used. A total of 130,000 or so distinct CDR3 sequences appear in this sample, approximately 10% of them only once. The ten largest make up roughly 4.5% of the sample. The paper as a whole reports these results and caveats: Some motif variants had previously been reported in the synovial fluid and blood of reactive arthritis patients, which suggests shared mechanisms of disease initiation. Significant enrichment of the disease-linked clones was reported in matched synovial fluid samples from ankylosing spondylitis patients. A TCR beta motif of about 8 highly homologous amino acid variants appeared characteristic of blood from ankylosing spondylitis patients. In peripheral blood, the disease-linked clones were found at relatively low frequencies and had a CD8+ phenotype.

Sequencing was done on a sample of blood, either unsorted or a sorted T cell fraction (not recorded which). This chain is built from TRBV5-1 and TRBJ1-2, and TRBD1 aligns with 11 junction nucleotides. This sequence was found in a female donor with ankylosing spondylitis or in good health (not recorded which). The CDR3 sequence is CASSAGTGGNGYTF. The bases are TGCGCCAGCAGCGCCGGGACAGGGGGGAATGGCTACACCTTC. With the portions outside the CDR3 filled from the reference TRBV5-1 and TRBJ1-2 genes, the complete variable region becomes KAGVTQTPRYLIKTRGQQVTLSCSPISGHRSVSWYQQTPGQGLQFLFEYFSETQRNKGNFPGRFSGRQFSNSRSEMNVSTLELGDSALYLCASSAGTGGNGYTFGSGTRLTVV.